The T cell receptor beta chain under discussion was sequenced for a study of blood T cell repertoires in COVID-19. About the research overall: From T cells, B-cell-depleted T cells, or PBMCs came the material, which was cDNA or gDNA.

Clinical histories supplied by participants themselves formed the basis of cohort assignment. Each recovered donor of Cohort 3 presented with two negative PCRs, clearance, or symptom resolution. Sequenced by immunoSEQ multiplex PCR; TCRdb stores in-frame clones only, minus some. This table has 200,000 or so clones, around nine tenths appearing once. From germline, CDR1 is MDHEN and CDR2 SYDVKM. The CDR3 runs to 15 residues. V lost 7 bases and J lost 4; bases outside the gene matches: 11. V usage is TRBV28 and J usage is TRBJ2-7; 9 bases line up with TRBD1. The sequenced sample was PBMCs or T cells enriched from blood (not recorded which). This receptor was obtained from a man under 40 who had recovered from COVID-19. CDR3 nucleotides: TGTGCCAGCAAGACTGGGGGACAGGGCCCTTACGAGCAGTACTTC. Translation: CASKTGGQGPYEQYF.